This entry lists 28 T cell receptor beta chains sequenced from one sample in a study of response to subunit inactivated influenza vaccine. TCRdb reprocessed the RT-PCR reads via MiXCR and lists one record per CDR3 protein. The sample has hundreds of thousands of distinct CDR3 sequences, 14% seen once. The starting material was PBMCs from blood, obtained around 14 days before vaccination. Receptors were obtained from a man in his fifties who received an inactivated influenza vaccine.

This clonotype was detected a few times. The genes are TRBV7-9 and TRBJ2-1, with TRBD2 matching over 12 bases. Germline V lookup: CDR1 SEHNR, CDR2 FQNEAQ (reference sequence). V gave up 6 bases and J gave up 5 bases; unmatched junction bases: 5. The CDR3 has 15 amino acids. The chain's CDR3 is CASRDLAGGHNEQFF. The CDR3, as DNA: TGTGCCAGCAGGGATCTAGCGGGAGGGCACAATGAGCAGTTCTTC.

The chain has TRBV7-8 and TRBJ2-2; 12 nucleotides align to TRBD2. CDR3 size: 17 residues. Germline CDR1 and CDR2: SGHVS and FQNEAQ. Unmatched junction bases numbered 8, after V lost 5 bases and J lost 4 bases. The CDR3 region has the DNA TGTGCCAGCAGCGTCCTAGCGGGGGGGGTGAGCACCGGGGAGCTGTTTTTT. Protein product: CASSVLAGGVSTGELFF.

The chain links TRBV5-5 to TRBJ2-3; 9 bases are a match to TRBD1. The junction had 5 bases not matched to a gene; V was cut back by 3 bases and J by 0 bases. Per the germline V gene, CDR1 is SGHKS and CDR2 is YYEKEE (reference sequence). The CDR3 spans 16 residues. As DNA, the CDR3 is TGTGCCAGCAGCTCAGGACAGGGGCATAGCACAGATACGCAGTATTTT. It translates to CASSSGQGHSTDTQYF.

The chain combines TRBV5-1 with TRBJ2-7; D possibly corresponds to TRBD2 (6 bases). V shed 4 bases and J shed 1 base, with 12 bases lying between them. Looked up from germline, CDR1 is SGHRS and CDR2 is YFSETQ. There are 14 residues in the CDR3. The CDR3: CASSLRLGSYEQYF. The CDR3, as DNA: TGCGCCAGCAGCCTAAGACTAGGGTCCTACGAGCAGTACTTC.

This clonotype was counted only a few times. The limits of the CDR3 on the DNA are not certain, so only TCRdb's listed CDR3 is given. The CDR3 here is CASSLFLYSGNTIYF. V gene TRBV28 combines with J gene TRBJ1-3. The CDR3 contains 15 residues when both ends are counted. In germline, CDR1 is MDHEN, CDR2 SYDVKM.

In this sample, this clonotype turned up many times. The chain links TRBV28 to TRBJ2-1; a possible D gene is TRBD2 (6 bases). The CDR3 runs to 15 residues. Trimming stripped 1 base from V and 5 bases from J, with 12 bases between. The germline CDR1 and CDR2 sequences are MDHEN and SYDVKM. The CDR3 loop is CASSLLGGGDNEQFF. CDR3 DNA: TGTGCCAGCAGTTTATTGGGCGGAGGGGACAATGAGCAGTTCTTC.

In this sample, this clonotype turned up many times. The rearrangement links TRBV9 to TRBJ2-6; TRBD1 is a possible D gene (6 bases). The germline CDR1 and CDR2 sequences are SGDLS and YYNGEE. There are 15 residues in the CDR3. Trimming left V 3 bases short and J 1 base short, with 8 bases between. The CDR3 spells CASSAQGSGANVLTF. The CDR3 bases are TGTGCCAGCAGCGCACAGGGATCTGGGGCCAACGTCCTGACTTTC. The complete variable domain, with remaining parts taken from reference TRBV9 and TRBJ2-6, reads DSGVTQTPKHLITATGQRVTLRCSPRSGDLSVYWYQQSLDQGLQFLIQYYNGEERAKGNILERFSAQQFPDLHSELNLSSLELGDSALYFCASSAQGSGANVLTFGAGSRLTVL.

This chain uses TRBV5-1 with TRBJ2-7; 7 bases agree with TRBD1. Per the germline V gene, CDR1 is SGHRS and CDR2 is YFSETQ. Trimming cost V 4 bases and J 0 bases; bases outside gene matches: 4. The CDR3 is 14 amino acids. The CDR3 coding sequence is TGCGCCAGCAGCCACAGACAGGGCTCCTACGAGCAGTACTTC. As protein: CASSHRQGSYEQYF.

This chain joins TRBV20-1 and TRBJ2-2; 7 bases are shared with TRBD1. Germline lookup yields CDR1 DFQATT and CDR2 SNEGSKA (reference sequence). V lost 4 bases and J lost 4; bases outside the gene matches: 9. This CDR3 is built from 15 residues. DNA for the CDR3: TGCAGTGCTAAAAAACAGGGGTCGAGCACCGGGGAGCTGTTTTTT. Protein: CSAKKQGSSTGELFF.

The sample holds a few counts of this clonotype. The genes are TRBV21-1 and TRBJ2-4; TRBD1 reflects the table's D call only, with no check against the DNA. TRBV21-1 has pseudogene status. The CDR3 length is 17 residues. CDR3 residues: CASSKSRTGHEGNIQYF. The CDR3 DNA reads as TGTGCCAGCAGCAAATCAAGGACAGGCCACGAAGGGAACATTCAGTACTTC.

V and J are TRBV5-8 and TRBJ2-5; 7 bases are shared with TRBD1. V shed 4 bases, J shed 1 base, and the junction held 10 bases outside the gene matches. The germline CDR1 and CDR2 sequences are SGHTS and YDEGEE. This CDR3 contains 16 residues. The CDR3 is CASSQDAWTGQETQYF. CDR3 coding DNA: TGTGCCAGCAGCCAGGATGCGTGGACAGGCCAAGAGACCCAGTACTTC.

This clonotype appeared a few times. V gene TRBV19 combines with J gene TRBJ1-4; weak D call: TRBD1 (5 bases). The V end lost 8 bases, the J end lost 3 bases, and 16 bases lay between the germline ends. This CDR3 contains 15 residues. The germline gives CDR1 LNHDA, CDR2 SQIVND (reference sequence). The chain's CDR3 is CASSSRSGANEKLFF. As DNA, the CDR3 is TGTGCCAGTTCATCGCGATCGGGGGCTAATGAAAAACTGTTTTTT.

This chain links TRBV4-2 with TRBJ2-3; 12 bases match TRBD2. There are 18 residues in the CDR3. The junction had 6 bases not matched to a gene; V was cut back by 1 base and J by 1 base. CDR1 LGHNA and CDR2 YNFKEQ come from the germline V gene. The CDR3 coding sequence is TGTGCCAGCAGCCAAGTGGCTAGCGGGGGGGTTCGCACAGATACGCAGTATTTT. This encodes CASSQVASGGVRTDTQYF.

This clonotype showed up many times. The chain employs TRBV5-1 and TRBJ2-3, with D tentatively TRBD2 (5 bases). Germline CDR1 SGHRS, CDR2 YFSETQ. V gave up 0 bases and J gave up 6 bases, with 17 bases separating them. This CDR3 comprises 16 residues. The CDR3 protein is CASSLDSSIQGDTQYF. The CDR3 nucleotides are TGCGCCAGCAGCTTGGATTCTAGCATCCAAGGGGATACGCAGTATTTT.

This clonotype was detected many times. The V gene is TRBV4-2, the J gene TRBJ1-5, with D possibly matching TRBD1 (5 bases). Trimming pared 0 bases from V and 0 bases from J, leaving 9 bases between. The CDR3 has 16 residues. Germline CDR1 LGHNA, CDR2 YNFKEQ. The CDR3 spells CASSQDGTYSNQPQHF. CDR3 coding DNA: TGTGCCAGCAGCCAAGATGGGACTTATAGCAATCAGCCCCAGCATTTT.

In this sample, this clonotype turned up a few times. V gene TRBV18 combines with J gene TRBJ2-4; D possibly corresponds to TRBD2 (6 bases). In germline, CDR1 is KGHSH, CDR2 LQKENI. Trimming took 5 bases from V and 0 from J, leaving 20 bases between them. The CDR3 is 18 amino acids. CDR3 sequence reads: CASSREDGFLLAKNIQYF. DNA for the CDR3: TGTGCCAGCTCAAGGGAGGACGGATTCCTACTAGCCAAAAACATTCAGTACTTC.

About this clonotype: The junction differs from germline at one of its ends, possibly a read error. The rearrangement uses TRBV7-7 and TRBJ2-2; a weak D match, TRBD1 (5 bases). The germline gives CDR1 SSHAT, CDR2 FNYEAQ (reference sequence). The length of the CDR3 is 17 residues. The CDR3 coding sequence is TGTGCTAGCAGCCCAATATTAGCAGGGACGAACACCGGGGAGCTGTTTTTT. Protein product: CASSPILAGTNTGELFF. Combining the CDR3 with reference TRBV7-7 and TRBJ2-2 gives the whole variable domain GAGVSQSPRYKVTKRGQDVTLRCDPISSHATLYWYQQALGQGPEFLTYFNYEAQPDKSGLPSDRFSAERPEGSISTLTIQRTEQRDSAMYRCASSPILAGTNTGELFFGEGSRLTVL.

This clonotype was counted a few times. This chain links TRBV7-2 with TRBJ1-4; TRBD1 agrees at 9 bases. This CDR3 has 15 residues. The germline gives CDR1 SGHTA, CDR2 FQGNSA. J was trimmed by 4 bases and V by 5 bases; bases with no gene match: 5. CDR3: CASSLDRGVNEKLFF. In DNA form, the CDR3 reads TGTGCCAGCAGCCTGGACAGGGGAGTTAATGAAAAACTGTTTTTT.

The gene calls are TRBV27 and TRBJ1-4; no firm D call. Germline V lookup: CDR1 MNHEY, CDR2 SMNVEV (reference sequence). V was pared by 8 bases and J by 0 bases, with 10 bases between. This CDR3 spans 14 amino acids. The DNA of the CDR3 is TGTGCCAGCGCCCCTCTTACAACTAATGAAAAACTGTTTTTT. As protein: CASAPLTTNEKLFF.

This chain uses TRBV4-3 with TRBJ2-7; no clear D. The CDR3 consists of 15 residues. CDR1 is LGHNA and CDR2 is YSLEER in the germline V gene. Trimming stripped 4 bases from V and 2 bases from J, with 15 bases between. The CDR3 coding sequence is TGCGCCAGCAGCCCGATTCTGGGCAGGCCCTACGAGCAGTACTTC. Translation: CASSPILGRPYEQYF.

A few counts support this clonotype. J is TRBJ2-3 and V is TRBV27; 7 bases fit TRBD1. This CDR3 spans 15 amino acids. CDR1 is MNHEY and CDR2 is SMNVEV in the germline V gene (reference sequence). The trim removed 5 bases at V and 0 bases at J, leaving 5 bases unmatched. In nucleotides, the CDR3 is TGTGCCAGCAGTCCTACAGGGGAAAGCACAGATACGCAGTATTTT. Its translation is CASSPTGESTDTQYF.

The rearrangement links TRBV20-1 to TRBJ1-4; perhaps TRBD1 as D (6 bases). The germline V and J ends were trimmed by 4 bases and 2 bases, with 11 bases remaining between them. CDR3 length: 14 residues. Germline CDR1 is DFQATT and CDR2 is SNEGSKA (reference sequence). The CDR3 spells CSAIDQGTNEKLFF. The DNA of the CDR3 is TGCAGTGCTATAGATCAGGGGACTAATGAAAAACTGTTTTTT.

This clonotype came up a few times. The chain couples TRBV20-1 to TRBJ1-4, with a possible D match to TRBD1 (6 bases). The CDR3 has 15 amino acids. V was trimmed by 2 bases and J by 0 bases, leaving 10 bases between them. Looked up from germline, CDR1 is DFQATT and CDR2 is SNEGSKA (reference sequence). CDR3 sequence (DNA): TGCAGTGCTAGAAGGACAGCAGCAACTAATGAAAAACTGTTTTTT. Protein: CSARRTAATNEKLFF.

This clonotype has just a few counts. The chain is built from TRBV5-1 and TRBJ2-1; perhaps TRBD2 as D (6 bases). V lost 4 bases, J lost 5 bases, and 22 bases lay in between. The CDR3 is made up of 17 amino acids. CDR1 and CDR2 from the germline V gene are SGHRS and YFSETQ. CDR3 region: CASSPSGWWEVHNEQFF. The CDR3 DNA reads TGCGCCAGCAGCCCCTCAGGGTGGTGGGAGGTCCACAATGAGCAGTTCTTC.

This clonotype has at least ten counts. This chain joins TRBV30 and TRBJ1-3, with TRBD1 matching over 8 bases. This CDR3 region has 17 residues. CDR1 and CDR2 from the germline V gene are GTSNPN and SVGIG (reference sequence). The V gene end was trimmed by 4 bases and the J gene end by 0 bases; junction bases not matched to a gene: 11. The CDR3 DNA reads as TGTGCCTGGACTTGGGCTTCCAGGGGGCACTCTGGAAACACCATATATTTT. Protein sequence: CAWTWASRGHSGNTIYF.

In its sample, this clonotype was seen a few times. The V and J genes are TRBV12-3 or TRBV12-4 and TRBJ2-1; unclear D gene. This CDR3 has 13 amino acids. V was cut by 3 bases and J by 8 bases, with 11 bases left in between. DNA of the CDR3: TGTGCCAGCAGTTTCGTTGGGATCTATGAGCAGTTCTTC. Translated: CASSFVGIYEQFF.

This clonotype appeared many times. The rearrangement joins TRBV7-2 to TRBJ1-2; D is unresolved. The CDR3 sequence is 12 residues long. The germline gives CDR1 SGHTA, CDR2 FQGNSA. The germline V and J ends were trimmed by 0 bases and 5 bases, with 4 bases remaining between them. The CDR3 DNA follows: TGTGCCAGCAGCTTAGCCGGGTATGGCTACACCTTC. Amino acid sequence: CASSLAGYGYTF.

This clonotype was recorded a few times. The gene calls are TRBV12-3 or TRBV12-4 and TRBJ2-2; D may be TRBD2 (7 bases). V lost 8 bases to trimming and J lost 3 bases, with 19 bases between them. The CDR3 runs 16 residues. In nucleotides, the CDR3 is TGTGCCAGCTATTCGACGGGGAGGGGGGACACCGGGGAGCTGTTTTTT. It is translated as CASYSTGRGDTGELFF.